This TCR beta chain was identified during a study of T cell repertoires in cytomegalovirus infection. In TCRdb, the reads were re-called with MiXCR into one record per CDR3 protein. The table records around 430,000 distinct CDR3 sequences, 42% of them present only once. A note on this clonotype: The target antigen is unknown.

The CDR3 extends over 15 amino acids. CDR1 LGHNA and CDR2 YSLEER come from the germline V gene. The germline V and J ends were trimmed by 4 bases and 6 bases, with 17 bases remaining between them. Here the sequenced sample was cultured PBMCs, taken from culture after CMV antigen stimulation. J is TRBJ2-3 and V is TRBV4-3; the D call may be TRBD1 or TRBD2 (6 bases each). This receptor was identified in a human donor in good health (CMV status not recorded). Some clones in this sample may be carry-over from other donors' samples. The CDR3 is CASSPRSGGGDTQYF. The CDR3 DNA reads TGCGCCAGCAGCCCACGTTCCGGGGGCGGGGATACGCAGTATTTT.